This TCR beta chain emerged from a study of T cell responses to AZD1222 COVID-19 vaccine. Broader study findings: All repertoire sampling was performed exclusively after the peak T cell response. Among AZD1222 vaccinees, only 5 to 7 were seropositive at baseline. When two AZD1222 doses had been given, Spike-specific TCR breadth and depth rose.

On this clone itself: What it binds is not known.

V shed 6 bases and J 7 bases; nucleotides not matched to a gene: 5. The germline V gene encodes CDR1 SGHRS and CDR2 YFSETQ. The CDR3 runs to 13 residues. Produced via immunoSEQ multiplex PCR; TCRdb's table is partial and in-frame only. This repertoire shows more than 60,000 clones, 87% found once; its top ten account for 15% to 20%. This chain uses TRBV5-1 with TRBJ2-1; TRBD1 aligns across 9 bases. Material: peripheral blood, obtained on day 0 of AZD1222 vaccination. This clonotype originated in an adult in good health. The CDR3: CASNRGLENEQFF. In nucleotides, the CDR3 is TGCGCCAGCAACAGGGGGCTCGAGAATGAGCAGTTCTTC.